These 13 T cell receptor beta chains were all obtained from the same sample, sequenced in a study of vaccination effects on CD4 cells after COVID-19 (dated by TCRdb to between 2022 and 2023). Libraries were made using the immunoSEQ multiplex PCR assay. The table comes from immuneACCESS by way of TCRdb, which keeps in-frame sequences with V and J called. Part of the clones is missing from these tables; in studies checked, under half for an unresolved V gene and the rest for unknown reasons. The sample data list roughly 55,000 clones, and 78% of these were observed just once. The ten largest clonotypes hold less than 2.5% of the sample. Their antigen targets remain unknown. In the ViraFEST assay, PBMC were stimulated with viral peptide pools, and TCR sequencing was then used to find antigen-specific CD4+ T cell clonotypes based on their expansion. After around 10 days of culture, CD4+ T cells were isolated with the EasySep CD4+ T cell isolation kit. Each participant got two doses of an mRNA SARS-CoV-2 vaccine, either BNT162b2 or mRNA-1273.

The specimen was CD4+ T cells from PBMCs cultured with HCoV-OC43 spike peptides, collected after COVID-19 vaccination. What the cell subset or site label conveys for this sample: HCoV-OC43 spike overlapping peptide pool stimulation. These receptors were obtained from a human donor who received a COVID-19 vaccine.

The rearrangement uses TRBV4-1 and TRBJ2-5, with 8 bases matching TRBD1. Germline loops: CDR1 MGHRA, CDR2 YSYEKL. The CDR3 contains 16 residues. V lost 3 bases to trimming and J lost 5 bases; unmatched junction nucleotides: 11. CDR3 region: CASSQRTGFRRETQYF. Written as DNA, the CDR3 is TGCGCCAGCAGCCAGAGGACAGGGTTTAGGAGGGAGACCCAGTACTTC.

The V call is TRBV11-1, the J call TRBJ2-7; tentative D call: TRBD1 (6 bases). CDR1 SGHAT and CDR2 FQDESV come from the germline V gene (reference sequence). V dropped 6 bases and J dropped 3 bases, with 18 bases sitting between them. The CDR3 has 15 amino acids. In nucleotides, the CDR3 is TGTGCCAGCAGACCAGACAGGAGGACCCACTACGAGCAGTACGTC. Its translation is CASRPDRRTHYEQYV.

This chain connects TRBV11-2 to TRBJ2-2; TRBD1 agrees at 8 bases. The CDR3 is 18 residues long. Germline CDR1 is SGHAT and CDR2 is FQNNGV. With 5 bases clipped from V and 1 base from J, the junction kept 12 bases outside the gene matches. The CDR3 spells CASSVRTAGQGNTGELFF. The DNA for the CDR3 is TGTGCCAGCAGCGTAAGAACCGCCGGACAGGGGAACACCGGGGAGCTGTTTTTT.

V and J are TRBV6-2 or TRBV6-3 and TRBJ2-7, with 10 bases aligning to TRBD2. Per the germline V gene, CDR1 is MNHEY and CDR2 is SVGEGT. The J segment lost 2 bases and the V segment lost 2 bases, leaving 15 bases of the junction unmatched. The CDR3 is made up of 19 amino acids. The chain's CDR3 is CASSYTRQGTSAYTYEQYV. For the CDR3, the DNA is TGTGCCAGCAGTTACACTCGACAGGGGACTAGCGCCTACACCTACGAGCAGTACGTC.

The chain links TRBV6-2 or TRBV6-3 to TRBJ1-1; D gene ambiguous. Germline lookup yields CDR1 MNHEY and CDR2 SVGEGT. The germline V and J ends were trimmed by 4 bases and 0 bases, with 9 bases remaining between them. The CDR3 runs to 14 residues. For the CDR3, the DNA is TGTGCCAGCAGTTTTCCGGGTATGAACACTGAAGCTTTCTTT. Translated, it gives CASSFPGMNTEAFF.

The gene calls are TRBV7-2 and TRBJ2-3; no clear D gene. Trimming removed 5 bases at V and 0 bases at J, with 3 bases between. This CDR3 has 12 amino acids. The germline V gene has CDR1 SGHTA and CDR2 FQGNSA. The CDR3 nucleotides are TGTGCCAGCAGCCCAAGCACAGATACGCAGTATTTT. Translating it yields CASSPSTDTQYF.

V gene TRBV23-1 combines with J gene TRBJ1-5, with D maybe TRBD1 (6 bases). TRBV23-1 is designated an ORF whose function remains uncertain. CDR3 length equals 17 residues. The germline V and J ends were trimmed by 0 bases and 2 bases, with 14 bases remaining between them. CDR3 protein: CASSQSITGPGNQPQHF. The CDR3 coding sequence is TGCGCCAGCAGTCAATCGATCACAGGGCCGGGCAATCAGCCCCAGCATTTT.

The gene calls are TRBV25-1 and TRBJ1-1; the match to TRBD1 covers 12 bases. Trimming at V came to 3 bases and at J to 1 base, leaving 3 bases not matched to a gene. Germline loops: CDR1 MGHDK, CDR2 SYGVNS. The CDR3 covers 16 residues. Written as DNA, the CDR3 is TGTGCCAGCAGTGAGGGACAGGGGGCTTGGAACACTGAAGCTTTCTTT. Residues: CASSEGQGAWNTEAFF.

The sample holds a few counts of this clone. The J gene is TRBJ2-2, the V gene TRBV5-1; D uncertain. Germline CDR1 reads SGHRS; CDR2 reads YFSETQ. Trimming took 0 bases from V and 8 from J, leaving 8 bases between them. The length of the CDR3 is 13 residues. The DNA for the CDR3 is TGCGCCAGCAGCTTGGCCCTTCGGGGGGAGCTGTTTTTT. Protein product: CASSLALRGELFF.

This sequence joins TRBV7-7 and TRBJ2-1; D is perhaps TRBD1 (6 bases). Germline values: CDR1 SSHAT, CDR2 FNYEAQ (reference sequence). V shed 5 bases and J shed 7 bases, with 15 bases lying between them. The CDR3 is made up of 14 amino acids. The CDR3, as DNA: TGTGCCAGCAGCCCCAGTGGAACAGGGAATGAGCAGTTCTTC. This sequence encodes CASSPSGTGNEQFF. The full variable domain, with the rest looked up from reference TRBV7-7 and TRBJ2-1, is GAGVSQSPRYKVTKRGQDVTLRCDPISSHATLYWYQQALGQGPEFLTYFNYEAQPDKSGLPSDRFSAERPEGSISTLTIQRTEQRDSAMYRCASSPSGTGNEQFFGPGTRLTVL.

The chain links TRBV7-6 to TRBJ1-3, with a weak D call TRBD1 (5 bases). This CDR3 has 13 residues. Per germline, CDR1 SGHVS and CDR2 FNYEAQ. V was trimmed by 4 bases and J by 1 base, leaving 5 bases between them. Here the CDR3 reads CASSWGSGNTIYF. CDR3 DNA: TGTGCCAGCAGCTGGGGGTCTGGAAACACCATATATTTT. The full variable domain, rest sourced from reference TRBV7-6 and TRBJ1-3, is GAGVSQSPRYKVTKRGQDVALRCDPISGHVSLYWYRQALGQGPEFLTYFNYEAQQDKSGLPNDRFSAERPEGSISTLTIQRTEQRDSAMYRCASSWGSGNTIYFGEGSWLTVV.

This sequence joins TRBV6-6 and TRBJ2-1; D tentatively reads TRBD1 or TRBD2 (5 bases each). V lost 2 bases to trimming and J lost 6 bases, with 17 bases between them. The CDR3 is 16 amino acids. Germline assignment: CDR1 MNHNY and CDR2 SVGAGI (reference sequence). The CDR3 DNA is TGTGCCAGCAGTTACACCGGGACCGTCATCCCCAATGAGCAGTTCTTC. Translated, it gives CASSYTGTVIPNEQFF.

The rearrangement links TRBV7-2 to TRBJ2-5; D is uncertain. The V end lost 5 bases, the J end lost 2 bases, and 15 bases lay between the germline ends. The germline V gene has CDR1 SGHTA and CDR2 FQGNSA. The CDR3 totals 15 residues. The CDR3 DNA reads as TGTGCCAGCAGCCTACATTTGATTCCGCAAGAGACCCAGTACTTC. Its protein product is CASSLHLIPQETQYF.